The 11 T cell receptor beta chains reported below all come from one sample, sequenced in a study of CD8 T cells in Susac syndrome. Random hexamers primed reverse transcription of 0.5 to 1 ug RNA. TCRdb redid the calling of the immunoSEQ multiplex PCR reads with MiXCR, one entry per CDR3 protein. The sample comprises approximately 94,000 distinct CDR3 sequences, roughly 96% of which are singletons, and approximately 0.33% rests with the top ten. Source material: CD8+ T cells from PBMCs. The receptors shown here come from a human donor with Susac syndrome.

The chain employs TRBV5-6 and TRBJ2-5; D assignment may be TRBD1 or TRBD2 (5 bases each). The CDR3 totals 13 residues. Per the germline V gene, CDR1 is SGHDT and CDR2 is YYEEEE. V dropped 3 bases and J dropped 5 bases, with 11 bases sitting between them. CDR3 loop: CASSSQGGETQYF. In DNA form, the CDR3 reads TGTGCCAGCAGCTCCCAGGGCGGGGAGACCCAGTACTTC.

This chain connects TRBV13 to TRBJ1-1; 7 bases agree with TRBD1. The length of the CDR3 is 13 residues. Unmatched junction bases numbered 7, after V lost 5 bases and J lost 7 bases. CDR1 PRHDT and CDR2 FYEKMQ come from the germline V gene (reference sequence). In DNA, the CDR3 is TGTGCCAGCAGCCCTAACAGGGGCGGTGAAGCTTTCTTT. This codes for CASSPNRGGEAFF. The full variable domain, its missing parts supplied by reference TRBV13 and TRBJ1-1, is AAGVIQSPRHLIKEKRETATLKCYPIPRHDTVYWYQQGPGQDPQFLISFYEKMQSDKGSIPDRFSAQQFSDYHSELNMSSLELGDSALYFCASSPNRGGEAFFGQGTRLTVV.

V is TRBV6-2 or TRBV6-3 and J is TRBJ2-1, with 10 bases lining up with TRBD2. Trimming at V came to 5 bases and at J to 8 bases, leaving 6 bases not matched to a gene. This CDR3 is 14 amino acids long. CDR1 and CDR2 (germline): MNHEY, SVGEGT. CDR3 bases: TGTGCCAGCAGTCGGAGCGGGAGGGTCTATGAGCAGTTCTTC. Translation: CASSRSGRVYEQFF.

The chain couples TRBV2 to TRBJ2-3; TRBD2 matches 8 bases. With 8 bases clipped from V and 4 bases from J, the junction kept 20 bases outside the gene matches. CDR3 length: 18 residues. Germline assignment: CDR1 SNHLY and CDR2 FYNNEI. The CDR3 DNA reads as TGTGCCAGCGTTGTCTTCCGGGACGGGAGGGGAGAGCCAGATACGCAGTATTTT. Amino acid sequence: CASVVFRDGRGEPDTQYF.

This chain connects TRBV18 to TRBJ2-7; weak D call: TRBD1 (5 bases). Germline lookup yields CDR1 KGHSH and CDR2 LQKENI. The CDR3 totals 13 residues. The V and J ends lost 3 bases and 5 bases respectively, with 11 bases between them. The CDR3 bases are TGTGCCAGCTCACCCCAGGGTGGACACGAGCAGTACTTC. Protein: CASSPQGGHEQYF.

CDR3 in DNA: TGCAGTGCTAGAGATTCGGGGGACAGGGGGACCTACGAGCAGTACTTC. Its translation: CSARDSGDRGTYEQYF. The J gene is TRBJ2-7, the V gene TRBV20-1; 11 nucleotides line up with TRBD1. CDR1 and CDR2 (germline): DFQATT, SNEGSKA (reference sequence). The V segment lost 0 bases and the J segment 2 bases; nucleotides outside the gene matches: 6. The CDR3 loop spans 16 amino acids.

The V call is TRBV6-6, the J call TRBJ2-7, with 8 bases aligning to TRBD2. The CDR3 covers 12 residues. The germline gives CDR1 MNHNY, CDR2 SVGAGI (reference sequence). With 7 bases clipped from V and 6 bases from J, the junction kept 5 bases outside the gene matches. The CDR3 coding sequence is TGTGCCAGCATGACGGGAGGGCTCGAGCAGTACTTC. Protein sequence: CASMTGGLEQYF.

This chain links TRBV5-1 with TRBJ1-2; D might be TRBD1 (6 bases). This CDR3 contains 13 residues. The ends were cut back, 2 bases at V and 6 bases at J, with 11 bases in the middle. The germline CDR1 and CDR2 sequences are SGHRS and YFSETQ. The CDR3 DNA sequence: TGCGCCAGCAGCTTATCAGGGGCAGATGGCTACACCTTC. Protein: CASSLSGADGYTF.

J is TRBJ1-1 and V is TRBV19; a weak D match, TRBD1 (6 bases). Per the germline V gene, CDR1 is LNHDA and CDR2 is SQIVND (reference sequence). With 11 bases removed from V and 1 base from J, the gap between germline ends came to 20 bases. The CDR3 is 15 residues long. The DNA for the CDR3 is TGTGCCTCTCGCGGCCGGTCAGGGGCGAACACTGAAGCTTTCTTT. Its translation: CASRGRSGANTEAFF. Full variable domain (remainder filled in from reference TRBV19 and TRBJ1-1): DGGITQSPKYLFRKEGQNVTLSCEQNLNHDAMYWYRQDPGQGLRLIYYSQIVNDFQKGDIAEGYSVSREKKESFPLTVTSAQKNPTAFYLCASRGRSGANTEAFFGQGTRLTVV.

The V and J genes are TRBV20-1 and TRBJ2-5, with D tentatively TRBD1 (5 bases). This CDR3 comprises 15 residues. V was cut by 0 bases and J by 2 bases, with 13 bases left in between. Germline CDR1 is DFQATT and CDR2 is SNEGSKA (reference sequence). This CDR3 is CSAREMGGQQETQYF. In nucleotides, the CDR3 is TGCAGTGCTAGAGAGATGGGCGGACAACAAGAGACCCAGTACTTC.

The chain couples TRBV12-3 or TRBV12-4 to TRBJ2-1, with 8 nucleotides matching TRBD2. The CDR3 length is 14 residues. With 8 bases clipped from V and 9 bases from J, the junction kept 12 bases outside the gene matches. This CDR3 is CASSNRAGGGEQFF. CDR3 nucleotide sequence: TGTGCCAGCTCGAACAGGGCGGGAGGTGGTGAGCAGTTCTTC.